This TCR beta chain was identified during a study of regulatory T cells in long-lasting Graves disease. Time point defined: newly diagnosed GD, antithyroid drugs for less than 3 months. RNA isolated from PBMCs was used to make the TCR library. The CDR3 runs 13 residues. Looked up from germline, CDR1 is LGHDT and CDR2 is YNNKEL (reference sequence). The V gene lost 0 bases and the J gene lost 11 bases, with 10 bases spanning the gap. This clonotype was observed at least ten times. iRepertoire HTBI primers and Arm-PCR of CDR3 regions built TCR beta libraries. TCRdb re-called the multiplex PCR reads through MiXCR, storing one row per CDR3 protein. The data show hundreds of thousands of distinct CDR3 sequences, roughly 17% seen once. These data are also associated with another study on T cells in Graves' hyperthyroidism and ophthalmopathy. Turning to that study: Hyperthyroidism of Graves' type that showed no ophthalmopathy progression within 18 months was stable. Exclusions: uncontrolled infection, other autoimmune disease, pregnancy, lactation. In the blood, most expanded thyroid clonotypes above 0.001 appeared as well. Researchers report that a 13 V-J model separated ophthalmopathy from stable hyperthyroidism.

The sequencing used peripheral blood mononuclear cells (PBMCs), collected at new diagnosis, from a patient treated with antithyroid drugs. This receptor was identified in a woman aged 25 to 45 with Graves disease. This chain connects TRBV3-1 to TRBJ1-4, with D unresolved. The CDR3 DNA follows: TGTGCCAGCAGCCAAGAAGGGAGGTGGAAACTGTTTTTT. This sequence encodes CASSQEGRWKLFF.